The 32 T cell receptor beta chains listed next were all sequenced from one sample in a study of blood T cells in healthy people across ages (dated by TCRdb to between 2014 and 2017). The library came from 5' RACE. TCRdb shows the sequencer as Illumina HiSeq 2500. A second PCR of roughly 7 to 11 cycles was performed with a sample-barcoded 5' primer and a J-beta primer mix. TCRdb trimmed public reads at Q25 via fastp, called clones via MiXCR and kept in-frame beta chains. CDR3 protein sequences are deduplicated, and each keeps its most common genes and DNA. Across this sample there are around 990,000 distinct CDR3 sequences, with approximately 26% seen only once. Less than 0.85% of the sample goes to the ten largest clones. Another study also made use of these data, one on T cells of mothers and their children.

Material for sequencing was blood. These receptors were taken from a girl aged 2-10 years in good health.

This clonotype was counted between two and nine times. The chain combines TRBV27 with TRBJ2-3; D call uncertain. This CDR3 region has 13 residues. Trimming removed 1 base at V and 2 bases at J, with 4 bases between. CDR1 and CDR2 (germline): MNHEY, SMNVEV (reference sequence). The CDR3: CASSLWLTDTQYF. The CDR3, as DNA: TGTGCCAGCAGTTTATGGCTCACAGATACGCAGTATTTT.

This chain connects TRBV19 to TRBJ1-2, with a possible D match to TRBD1 (5 bases). The CDR3 is made up of 14 amino acids. Germline lookup yields CDR1 LNHDA and CDR2 SQIVND (reference sequence). With 5 bases removed from V and 4 bases from J, the gap between germline ends came to 14 bases. As DNA, the CDR3 is TGTGCCAGTAGTCGCGGGGACGGTTCCTATGGCTACACCTTC. The encoded protein is CASSRGDGSYGYTF.

CDR3 region: CASSYSPGQGPTDTQYF. In DNA form, the CDR3 reads TGTGCCAGCAGTTACTCTCCGGGACAGGGTCCCACAGATACGCAGTATTTT. The rearrangement uses TRBV6-5 and TRBJ2-3, with 9 bases identical to TRBD1. The CDR3 contains 17 residues. Per the germline V gene, CDR1 is MNHEY and CDR2 is SVGAGI. V gave up 0 bases and J gave up 2 bases; unmatched junction bases: 6.

There are a few counts of this clonotype. The J gene is TRBJ2-5, the V gene TRBV5-5; TRBD2 agrees at 7 bases. Trimming at V came to 1 base and at J to 5 bases, leaving 11 bases not matched to a gene. CDR3 length equals 16 residues. Per germline, CDR1 SGHKS and CDR2 YYEKEE (reference sequence). In nucleotides, the CDR3 is TGTGCCAGCAGCTTGTCAGGGAGGGAGTTAGGGGAGACCCAGTACTTC. It codes for CASSLSGRELGETQYF.

This clonotype was seen a few times. This chain connects TRBV5-5 to TRBJ2-3, with D uncertain. V shed 3 bases and J shed 6 bases, with 8 bases lying between them. Germline lookup yields CDR1 SGHKS and CDR2 YYEKEE (reference sequence). This CDR3 spans 12 amino acids. DNA of the CDR3: TGTGCCAGCAGCTCCCATGTGGATACGCAGTATTTT. The encoded protein is CASSSHVDTQYF.

This clonotype appeared a few times. The chain couples TRBV7-2 to TRBJ2-7; D unresolved. Per germline, CDR1 SGHTA and CDR2 FQGNSA. CDR3 length: 14 amino acids. Trimming pared 1 base from V and 4 bases from J, leaving 11 bases between. CDR3 region: CASSLVYAAYEQYF. In DNA form, the CDR3 reads TGTGCCAGCAGCTTAGTTTACGCGGCGTACGAGCAGTACTTC.

The rearrangement uses TRBV5-1 and TRBJ2-5; 10 nucleotides line up with TRBD2. V was clipped by 0 bases and J by 3 bases; unmatched bases: 2. Germline CDR1 SGHRS, CDR2 YFSETQ. The CDR3 extends over 15 amino acids. The chain's CDR3 is CASSLVTSGKETQYF. CDR3 in DNA: TGCGCCAGCAGCTTGGTAACTAGCGGGAAAGAGACCCAGTACTTC.

The V call is TRBV5-1, the J call TRBJ2-7; D is possibly TRBD2 (7 bases). Trimming pared 7 bases from V and 5 bases from J, leaving 28 bases between. The germline gives CDR1 SGHRS, CDR2 YFSETQ. The CDR3 covers 17 residues. The CDR3 DNA follows: TGCGCCAGCGGGAGGGAAAAAGGGACATCGACGTTCCACGAGCAGTACTTC. As protein: CASGREKGTSTFHEQYF.

The gene calls are TRBV5-1 and TRBJ2-3; D is uncertain. Trimming left V 0 bases short and J 2 bases short, with 13 bases between. The CDR3 runs 16 residues. CDR1 and CDR2 (germline): SGHRS, YFSETQ. CDR3 loop: CASSLVGIEITDTQYF. The CDR3 DNA is TGCGCCAGCAGCTTGGTCGGTATAGAGATCACAGATACGCAGTATTTT.

The chain joins TRBV27 to TRBJ2-5; a possible D gene is TRBD2 (6 bases). Per the germline V gene, CDR1 is MNHEY and CDR2 is SMNVEV (reference sequence). Trimming left V 5 bases short and J 4 bases short, with 20 bases between. This CDR3 is built from 16 residues. This chain's CDR3 is CASSKSQWEVGETQYF. The CDR3, as DNA: TGTGCCAGCAGTAAATCCCAATGGGAGGTTGGAGAGACCCAGTACTTC.

CDR3 in amino acids: CASRLDFGWGNEQFF. The CDR3 bases are TGTGCCAGCAGGCTTGACTTCGGGTGGGGAAATGAGCAGTTCTTC. The chain carries TRBV7-3 and TRBJ2-5; no clear D. TRBJ2-1 explains the end of the DNA better; the J call may be wrong. The CDR3 length is 15 residues. Germline CDR1 is SGHTA and CDR2 is FQGTGA.

The chain uses TRBV5-1 and TRBJ2-5; 9 nucleotides match TRBD1. Germline trimming cut 6 bases from V and 2 bases from J; bases unmatched to any gene: 5. The CDR3 loop spans 14 amino acids. CDR1 and CDR2 from the germline V gene are SGHRS and YFSETQ. The CDR3 DNA reads TGCGCCAGCACCCCGACAGGGGGGCAAGAGACCCAGTACTTC. This codes for CASTPTGGQETQYF.

The sample holds a few counts of this clonotype. This chain connects TRBV25-1 to TRBJ2-2; a weak D match, TRBD2 (5 bases). The CDR3 covers 13 residues. V lost 11 bases and J 4 bases, leaving 14 bases between the germline ends. Germline loops: CDR1 MGHDK, CDR2 SYGVNS. The CDR3 here is CAGRGPGTGELFF. For the CDR3, the DNA is TGTGCCGGGCGAGGGCCGGGCACCGGGGAGCTGTTTTTT.

Notes on this clonotype: The junction departs from the called germline gene at one end, perhaps through a read error. In DNA form, the CDR3 reads TGTGCCAGCAGTGAAAGGGACGGGATCTACGAGCAGTGCTTC. Translating gives CASSERDGIYEQCF. The chain links TRBV2 to TRBJ2-5, with D perhaps TRBD1 or TRBD2 (5 bases each). This CDR3 has 14 amino acids. Germline V gene sequence: CDR1 SNHLY, CDR2 FYNNEI.

This clonotype was picked up a small number of times. The chain couples TRBV10-3 to TRBJ2-1, with unresolved D. The CDR3 spans 11 residues. Germline assignment: CDR1 ENHRY and CDR2 SYGVKD. V was cut by 10 bases and J by 5 bases, with 9 bases left in between. DNA for the CDR3: TGTGCCACACACCGGGACAATGAGCAGTTCTTC. Translated: CATHRDNEQFF.

The V call is TRBV6-6, the J call TRBJ1-2; 9 nucleotides match TRBD1. V lost 7 bases and J lost 4; bases outside the gene matches: 7. Germline lookup yields CDR1 MNHNY and CDR2 SVGAGI (reference sequence). The CDR3 length is 14 residues. CDR3 bases: TGTGCCAGCATTGAGGGACAGGGACGCTATGGCTACACCTTC. This codes for CASIEGQGRYGYTF.

The J gene is TRBJ2-1, the V gene TRBV5-1; weak D call: TRBD2 (6 bases). Germline CDR1 SGHRS, CDR2 YFSETQ. The germline V and J ends were trimmed by 0 bases and 7 bases, with 14 bases remaining between them. The CDR3 is made up of 15 amino acids. CDR3 DNA: TGCGCCAGCAGCTTGGGCGGGACCGCCGCGAATGAGCAGTTCTTC. Amino acids: CASSLGGTAANEQFF.

V and J are TRBV29-1 and TRBJ2-7, with D hard to call. The CDR3 totals 14 residues. Trimming removed 0 bases from V and 2 bases from J, with 11 bases in between. CDR1 and CDR2 from the germline V gene are SQVTM and ANQGSEA. In DNA, the CDR3 is TGCAGCGTTGAAGAGGTAGGCCTGACCTACGAGCAGTACTTC. It encodes CSVEEVGLTYEQYF.

Points on this clonotype: At one of its ends the junction is not consistent with the germline gene, which may arise from a read error. V is TRBV7-3 and J is TRBJ2-2; 10 bases map to TRBD2. Germline V gene data show CDR1 as SGHTA and CDR2 as FQGTGA. CDR3 size: 14 residues. DNA for the CDR3: TGTGCCTGCAGCTTATTAGCGGGAGGCGGGGAGCTGTTTTTT. It specifies CACSLLAGGGELFF.

The chain has TRBV24-1 and TRBJ2-1; no firm D call. Near its end, the DNA agrees better with TRBJ2-5, so the J call may be wrong. This CDR3 comprises 15 residues. Germline CDR1 KGHDR, CDR2 SFDVKD. CDR3 in amino acids: CATSDFSQKAETQYF. The CDR3 DNA follows: TGTGCCACCAGTGATTTTTCACAGAAAGCCGAGACCCAGTACTTC.

This clonotype was detected only a few times. The genes are TRBV20-1 and TRBJ2-3, with 10 bases identical to TRBD2. The CDR3 length is 15 residues. Germline lookup yields CDR1 DFQATT and CDR2 SNEGSKA (reference sequence). The V gene end was trimmed by 5 bases and the J gene end by 1 base; junction bases not matched to a gene: 6. CDR3 amino acids: CSAWILAGGTDTQYF. The CDR3 nucleotides are TGCAGTGCTTGGATTCTAGCGGGGGGCACAGATACGCAGTATTTT.

Turning to this clonotype: Its ends do not fully match the called genes, so a read error is possible. V is TRBV7-2 and J is TRBJ2-5; 12 bases match TRBD2. Matching the DNA end better, TRBJ2-1 makes the J call doubtful. The CDR3 length is 16 residues. Germline V lookup: CDR1 SGHTA, CDR2 FQGNSA. The CDR3 sequence: CACSVTGTSGWNEQFF. CDR3 in DNA: TGTGCCTGCAGCGTCACCGGGACTAGCGGGTGGAATGAGCAGTTCTTC.

This clonotype was counted a few times. The gene calls are TRBV20-1 and TRBJ2-7; the D is unclear. The CDR3 is 14 amino acids. V was pared by 0 bases and J by 1 base, with 10 bases between. Germline CDR1 reads DFQATT; CDR2 reads SNEGSKA (reference sequence). CDR3 nucleotide sequence: TGCAGTGCTAGAGATGCGTTCAGATCCTACGAGCAGTACTTC. Translation: CSARDAFRSYEQYF.

DNA for the CDR3: TGCGCCAGCAGCTTGGCCACAGGGCTTGAAGCTTTCTTT. Its protein is CASSLATGLEAFF. The rearrangement uses TRBV5-1 and TRBJ1-1, with D possibly matching TRBD1 (6 bases). The CDR3 consists of 13 residues. Germline V gives CDR1 SGHRS, CDR2 YFSETQ. V was cut by 0 bases and J by 7 bases, with 10 bases left in between.

The chain combines TRBV2 with TRBJ1-2; D ambiguous. V lost 4 bases and J lost 0, with 21 bases in between. The CDR3 sequence is 18 residues long. Germline V gives CDR1 SNHLY, CDR2 FYNNEI. CDR3 loop: CASSAMRVPSPTNYGYTF. CDR3 nucleotides: TGTGCCAGCAGTGCTATGAGGGTCCCAAGTCCTACTAACTATGGCTACACCTTC.

The chain uses TRBV29-1 and TRBJ2-1, with 13 bases that match TRBD2. Per the germline V gene, CDR1 is SQVTM and CDR2 is ANQGSEA. The length of the CDR3 is 16 residues. Trimming removed 6 bases from V and 9 bases from J; junction bases left unmatched: 14. The CDR3 coding sequence is TGCAGCGTAACCAATCGACTAGCGGGGGGTAAAGGTGAGCAGTTCTTC. It is translated as CSVTNRLAGGKGEQFF.

This clonotype showed up many times. The rearrangement links TRBV27 to TRBJ2-1, with D unclear. Between the trimmed V and J ends, which lost 0 bases and 7 bases, there was a span of 7 bases. Per the germline V gene, CDR1 is MNHEY and CDR2 is SMNVEV (reference sequence). CDR3 size: 13 residues. CDR3 sequence reads: CASSLSGPNEQFF. The CDR3 DNA is TGTGCCAGCAGTTTATCTGGGCCGAATGAGCAGTTCTTC.

The rearrangement uses TRBV7-3 and TRBJ2-2; 7 bases map to TRBD2. The CDR3 spans 17 residues. CDR1 is SGHTA, CDR2 FQGTGA, per germline. V shed 2 bases and J 3 bases; nucleotides not matched to a gene: 9. Here the CDR3 DNA reads TGTGCCAGCAGCTTAGGCATCGGGAGGAGGGACACCGGGGAGCTGTTTTTT. It codes for CASSLGIGRRDTGELFF.

Concerning this clonotype: At one boundary the junction diverges from the germline segment, which might be a read error. V usage is TRBV9 and J usage is TRBJ2-3; tentatively, D is TRBD1 or TRBD2 (5 bases each). The length of the CDR3 is 17 residues. Germline V lookup: CDR1 SGDLS, CDR2 YYNGEE. CDR3 sequence: CASSGEGRGGGTGTQYF. The DNA for the CDR3 is TGTGCCAGCAGCGGAGAGGGTAGGGGCGGTGGCACAGGTACGCAGTATTTT.

This clonotype was counted only a few times. The chain joins TRBV29-1 to TRBJ2-1, with 7 positions matching TRBD1. CDR1 is SQVTM and CDR2 is ANQGSEA in the germline V gene. J lost 5 bases, V lost 3 bases, and 7 bases had no gene match. This CDR3 comprises 14 residues. CDR3 region: CSVDKGAQNNEQFF. In nucleotides, the CDR3 is TGCAGCGTTGATAAGGGGGCGCAGAACAATGAGCAGTTCTTC.

The chain employs TRBV7-9 and TRBJ1-5; D is ambiguous. Per the germline V gene, CDR1 is SEHNR and CDR2 is FQNEAQ (reference sequence). This CDR3 region has 15 residues. V shed 5 bases and J shed 2 bases, with 13 bases lying between them. The CDR3 region is CASSPGGIGNQPQHF. In nucleotides, the CDR3 is TGTGCCAGCAGCCCCGGAGGGATTGGCAATCAGCCCCAGCATTTT.

The V gene is TRBV7-3, the J gene TRBJ2-2; no firm D call. Per germline, CDR1 SGHTA and CDR2 FQGTGA. Trimming pared 2 bases from V and 5 bases from J, leaving 6 bases between. This CDR3 has 13 amino acids. CDR3 protein: CASSLDWTGELFF. CDR3 nucleotide sequence: TGTGCCAGCAGCTTAGATTGGACCGGGGAGCTGTTTTTT.